The present T cell receptor beta chain was sequenced within a study of shared clonotypes between healthy human individuals. Study-wide results and limits: An effect of sequencing depth on clonotype sharing among donors was expected.

Every subset had its genomic DNA shared out evenly among several immunoSEQ plates. Libraries were prepared by immunoSEQ multiplex PCR; TCRdb keeps only in-frame clonotypes and omits some of them. The sample carries more than 2,000,000 clones, 85% to 95% recorded once. There were no recent acute infections or vaccinations among the donors, who were healthy HIV-negative adults. All of the donors resided in Nashville, Tennessee, and each was a Caucasian adult. Of note for this clone: Antigen unknown.

The length of the CDR3 is 15 residues. V was pared by 1 base and J by 3 bases, with 13 bases between. Germline V gene lookup returns CDR1 SGHVS and CDR2 FNYEAQ. The TCR comes from a man younger than 35 in good health. Some clones in this sample may be carry-over from other donors' samples. The sequenced material came from naive CD4+ T cells from PBMCs. This sample's subset: CD45RA+ positively selected. V gene TRBV7-6 combines with J gene TRBJ2-7; the D gene is possibly TRBD1 (6 bases). The CDR3 sequence is CASSLEGDPLYEQYF. The CDR3 nucleotides read TGTGCCAGCAGCTTAGAGGGGGACCCCCTCTACGAGCAGTACTTC.